This record looks at one TCR beta chain sequence and its context. No antigen is known for it. TCR beta libraries used around 2.2 micrograms of DNA from cryopreserved PBMCs. Produced via immunoSEQ multiplex PCR; TCRdb's table is partial and in-frame only. In the table there are approximately 330,000 clones, almost 80% of which are singletons. The ends lost 1 base at V and 2 bases at J; junction bases unmatched: 17. The CDR3 loop spans 20 amino acids. In germline, CDR1 is MDHEN, CDR2 SYDVKM. The data were obtained in a study of cytotoxic CD8 clonotypes in ibrutinib-treated CLL. Whole-study context: Patients attained about 25 partial and 2 complete responses; at median roughly 73 months, around 15 remained remitted while approximately 12 progressed.

Study findings and constraints: Public clonotypes (which were uncommon) either contracted or remained stable on treatment.

The genes are TRBV28 and TRBJ2-1; 7 nucleotides align to TRBD2. The input for sequencing was PBMCs, taken before ibrutinib treatment. This sequence originates from a human donor with chronic lymphocytic leukemia. CDR3 residues: CASSLLVSLGEGWAYNEQFF. The DNA for the CDR3 is TGTGCCAGCAGTTTATTAGTAAGCCTTGGGGAGGGATGGGCCTACAATGAGCAGTTCTTC. The full variable domain, rest sourced from reference TRBV28 and TRBJ2-1, is DVKVTQSSRYLVKRTGEKVFLECVQDMDHENMFWYRQDPGLGLRLIYFSYDVKMKEKGDIPEGYSVSREKKERFSLILESASTNQTSMYLCASSLLVSLGEGWAYNEQFFGPGTRLTVL.